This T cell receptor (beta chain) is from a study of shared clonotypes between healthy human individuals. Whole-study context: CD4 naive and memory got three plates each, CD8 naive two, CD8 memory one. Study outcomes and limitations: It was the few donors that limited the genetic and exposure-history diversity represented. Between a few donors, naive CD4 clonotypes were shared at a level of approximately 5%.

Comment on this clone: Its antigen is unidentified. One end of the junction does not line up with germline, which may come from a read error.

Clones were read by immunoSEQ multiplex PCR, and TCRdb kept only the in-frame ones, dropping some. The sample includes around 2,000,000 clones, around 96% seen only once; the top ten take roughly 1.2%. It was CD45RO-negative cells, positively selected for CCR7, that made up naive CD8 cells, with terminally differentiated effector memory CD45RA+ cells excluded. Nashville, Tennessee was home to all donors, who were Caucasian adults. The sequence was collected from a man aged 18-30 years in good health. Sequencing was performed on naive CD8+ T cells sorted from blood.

The CDR3 reads CASSPDGTGYNEQFF. DNA of the CDR3: TGTGCTAGCAGCCCCGACGGAACGGGGTACAATGAGCAGTTCTTC. V usage is TRBV7-7 and J usage is TRBJ2-1; D perhaps matches TRBD2 (5 bases). This CDR3 has 15 amino acids. CDR1 and CDR2 from the germline V gene are SSHAT and FNYEAQ (reference sequence).